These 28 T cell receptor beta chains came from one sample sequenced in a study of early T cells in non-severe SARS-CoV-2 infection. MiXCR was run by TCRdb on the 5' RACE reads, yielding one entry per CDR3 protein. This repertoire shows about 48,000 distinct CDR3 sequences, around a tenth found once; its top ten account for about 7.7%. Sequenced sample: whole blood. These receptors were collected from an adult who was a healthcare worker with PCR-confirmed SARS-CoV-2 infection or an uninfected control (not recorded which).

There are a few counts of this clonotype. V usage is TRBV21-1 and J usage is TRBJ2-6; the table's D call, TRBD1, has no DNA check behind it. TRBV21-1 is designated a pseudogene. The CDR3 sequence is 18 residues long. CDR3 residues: CASSTRGGGPSGANVLTF. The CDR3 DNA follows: TGTGCCAGCAGCACCCGGGGAGGTGGTCCCTCTGGGGCCAACGTCCTGACTTTC.

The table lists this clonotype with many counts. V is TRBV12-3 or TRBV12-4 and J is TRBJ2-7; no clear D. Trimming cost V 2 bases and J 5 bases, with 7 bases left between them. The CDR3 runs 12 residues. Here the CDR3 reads CASSLISDEQYF. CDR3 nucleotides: TGTGCCAGCAGTTTAATTAGTGACGAGCAGTACTTC.

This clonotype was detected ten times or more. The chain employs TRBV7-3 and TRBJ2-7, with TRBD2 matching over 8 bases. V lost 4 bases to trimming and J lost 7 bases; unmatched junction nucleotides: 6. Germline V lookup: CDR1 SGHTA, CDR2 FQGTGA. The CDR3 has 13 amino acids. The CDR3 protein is CASSSTSGREQYF. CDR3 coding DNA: TGTGCCAGCAGCTCCACTAGCGGTCGGGAGCAGTACTTC.

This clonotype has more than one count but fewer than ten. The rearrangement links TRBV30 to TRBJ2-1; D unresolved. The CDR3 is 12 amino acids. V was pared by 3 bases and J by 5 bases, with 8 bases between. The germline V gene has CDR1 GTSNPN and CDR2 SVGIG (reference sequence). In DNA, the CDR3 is TGTGCCTGGAGCCCCTACGACAATGAGCAGTTCTTC. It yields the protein CAWSPYDNEQFF.

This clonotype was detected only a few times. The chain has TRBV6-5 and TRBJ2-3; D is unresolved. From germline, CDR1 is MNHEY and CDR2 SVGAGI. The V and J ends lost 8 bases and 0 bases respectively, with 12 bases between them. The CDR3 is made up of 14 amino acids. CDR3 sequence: CASGREPSTDTQYF. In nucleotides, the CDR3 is TGTGCCAGCGGAAGGGAACCTAGCACAGATACGCAGTATTTT.

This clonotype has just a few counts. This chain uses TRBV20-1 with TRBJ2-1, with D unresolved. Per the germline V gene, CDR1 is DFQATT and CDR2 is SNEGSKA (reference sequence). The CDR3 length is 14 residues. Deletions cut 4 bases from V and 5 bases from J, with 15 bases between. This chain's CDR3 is CSATAPTNHNEQFF. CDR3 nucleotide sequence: TGCAGTGCTACAGCTCCTACCAATCACAATGAGCAGTTCTTC.

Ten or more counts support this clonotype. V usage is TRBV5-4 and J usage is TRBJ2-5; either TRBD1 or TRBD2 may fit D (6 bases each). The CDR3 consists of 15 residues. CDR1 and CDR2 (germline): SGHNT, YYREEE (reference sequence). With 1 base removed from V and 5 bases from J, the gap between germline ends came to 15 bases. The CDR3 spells CASSLWFGGQETQYF. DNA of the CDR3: TGTGCCAGCAGCTTGTGGTTCGGGGGCCAGGAGACCCAGTACTTC. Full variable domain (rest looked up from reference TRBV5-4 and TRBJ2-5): ETGVTQSPTHLIKTRGQQVTLRCSSQSGHNTVSWYQQALGQGPQFIFQYYREEENGRGNFPPRFSGLQFPNYSSELNVNALELDDSALYLCASSLWFGGQETQYFGPGTRLLVL.

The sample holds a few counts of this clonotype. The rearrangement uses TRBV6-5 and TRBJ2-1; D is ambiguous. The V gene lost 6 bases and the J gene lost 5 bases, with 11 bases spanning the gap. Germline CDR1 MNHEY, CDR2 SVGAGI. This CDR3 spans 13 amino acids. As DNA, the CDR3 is TGTGCCAGCAGAACCGACCGTCACAATGAGCAGTTCTTC. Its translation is CASRTDRHNEQFF.

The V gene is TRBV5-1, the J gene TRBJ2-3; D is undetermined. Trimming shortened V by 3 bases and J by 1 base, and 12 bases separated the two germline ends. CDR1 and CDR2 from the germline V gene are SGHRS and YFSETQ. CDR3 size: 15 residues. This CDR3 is CASSSLVGGTDTQYF. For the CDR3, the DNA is TGCGCCAGCAGCTCCCTGGTGGGTGGCACAGATACGCAGTATTTT.

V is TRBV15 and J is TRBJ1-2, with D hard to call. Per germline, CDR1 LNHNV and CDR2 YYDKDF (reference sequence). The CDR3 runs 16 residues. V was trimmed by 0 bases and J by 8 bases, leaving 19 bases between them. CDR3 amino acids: CATSRDYLEQRTGYTF. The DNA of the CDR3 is TGTGCCACCAGCAGAGATTACTTGGAACAGCGGACGGGCTACACCTTC.

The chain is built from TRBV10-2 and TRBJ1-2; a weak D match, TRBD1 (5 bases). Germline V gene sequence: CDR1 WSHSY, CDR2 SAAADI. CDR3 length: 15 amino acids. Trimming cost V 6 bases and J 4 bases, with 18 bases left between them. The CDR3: CASRAGTTKGYGYTF. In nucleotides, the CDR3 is TGCGCCAGCAGAGCCGGGACGACCAAAGGCTATGGCTACACCTTC.

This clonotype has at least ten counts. The CDR3 DNA reads as TGTGCCAGTAGTATCCTCTGGGGGCCTAGCGGGACGACCGGGGAGCTGTTTTTT. Translated, it gives CASSILWGPSGTTGELFF. J is TRBJ2-2 and V is TRBV19; 9 nucleotides agree with TRBD2. J was trimmed by 5 bases and V by 3 bases; bases with no gene match: 13. Looked up from germline, CDR1 is LNHDA and CDR2 is SQIVND (reference sequence). The CDR3 sequence is 18 residues long. The full variable domain, its missing parts supplied by reference TRBV19 and TRBJ2-2, is DGGITQSPKYLFRKEGQNVTLSCEQNLNHDAMYWYRQDPGQGLRLIYYSQIVNDFQKGDIAEGYSVSREKKESFPLTVTSAQKNPTAFYLCASSILWGPSGTTGELFFGEGSRLTVL.

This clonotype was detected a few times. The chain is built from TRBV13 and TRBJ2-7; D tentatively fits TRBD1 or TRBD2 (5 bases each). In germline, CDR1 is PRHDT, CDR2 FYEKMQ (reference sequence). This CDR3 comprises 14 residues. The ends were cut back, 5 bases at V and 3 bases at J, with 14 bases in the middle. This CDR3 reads CASSVGDGYYEQYF. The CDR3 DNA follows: TGTGCCAGCAGCGTTGGGGACGGTTACTACGAGCAGTACTTC. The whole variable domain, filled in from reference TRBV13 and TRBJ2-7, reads AAGVIQSPRHLIKEKRETATLKCYPIPRHDTVYWYQQGPGQDPQFLISFYEKMQSDKGSIPDRFSAQQFSDYHSELNMSSLELGDSALYFCASSVGDGYYEQYFGPGTRLTVT.

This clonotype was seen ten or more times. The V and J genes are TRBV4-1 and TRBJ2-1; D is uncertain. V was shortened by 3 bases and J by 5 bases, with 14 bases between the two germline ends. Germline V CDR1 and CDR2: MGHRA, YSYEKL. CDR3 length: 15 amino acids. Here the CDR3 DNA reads TGCGCCAGCAGCCAGGCTCTAAGGTCGAACAATGAGCAGTTCTTC. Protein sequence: CASSQALRSNNEQFF.

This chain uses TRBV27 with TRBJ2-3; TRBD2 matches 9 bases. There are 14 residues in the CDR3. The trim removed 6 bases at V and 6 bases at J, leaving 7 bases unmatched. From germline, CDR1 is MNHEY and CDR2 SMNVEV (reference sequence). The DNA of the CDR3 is TGTGCCAGCAGCCGGCCAGGACTAGCGGATACGCAGTATTTT. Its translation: CASSRPGLADTQYF.

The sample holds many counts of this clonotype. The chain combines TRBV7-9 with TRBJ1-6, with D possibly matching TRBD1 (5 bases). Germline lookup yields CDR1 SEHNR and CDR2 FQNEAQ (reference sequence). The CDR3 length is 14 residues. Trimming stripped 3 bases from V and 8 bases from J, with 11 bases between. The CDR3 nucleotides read TGTGCCAGCAGCTTGGGCAGGGCTGATTCACCCCTCCACTTT. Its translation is CASSLGRADSPLHF.

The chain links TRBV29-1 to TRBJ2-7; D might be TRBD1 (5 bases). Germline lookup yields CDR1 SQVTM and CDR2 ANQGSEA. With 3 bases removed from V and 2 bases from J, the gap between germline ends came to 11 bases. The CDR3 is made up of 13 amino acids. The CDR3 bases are TGCAGCGTTGAGCAGGACACCCCCTACGAGCAGTACTTC. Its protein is CSVEQDTPYEQYF.

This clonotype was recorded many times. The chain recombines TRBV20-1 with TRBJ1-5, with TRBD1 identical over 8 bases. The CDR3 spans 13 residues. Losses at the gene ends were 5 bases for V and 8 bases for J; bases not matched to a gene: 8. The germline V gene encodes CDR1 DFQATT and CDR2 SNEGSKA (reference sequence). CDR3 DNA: TGCAGTGCTGCTGCAGGGGGCCGAGAGCCCCAGCATTTT. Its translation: CSAAAGGREPQHF.

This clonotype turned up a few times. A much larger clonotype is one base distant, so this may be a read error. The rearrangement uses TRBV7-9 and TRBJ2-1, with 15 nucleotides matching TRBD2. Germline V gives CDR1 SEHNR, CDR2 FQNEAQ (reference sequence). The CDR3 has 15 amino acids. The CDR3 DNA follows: TGTACCAGCAGCTGGGGACTAGCGGGGGGCAATGAGCAGTTCTTC. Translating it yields CTSSWGLAGGNEQFF.

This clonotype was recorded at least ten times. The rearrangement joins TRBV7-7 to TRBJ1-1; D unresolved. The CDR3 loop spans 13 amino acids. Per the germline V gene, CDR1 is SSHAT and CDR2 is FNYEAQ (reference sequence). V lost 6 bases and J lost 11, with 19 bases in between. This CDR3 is CASSQNLGGMAFF. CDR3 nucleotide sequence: TGTGCCAGCAGTCAAAATCTAGGAGGGATGGCTTTCTTT.

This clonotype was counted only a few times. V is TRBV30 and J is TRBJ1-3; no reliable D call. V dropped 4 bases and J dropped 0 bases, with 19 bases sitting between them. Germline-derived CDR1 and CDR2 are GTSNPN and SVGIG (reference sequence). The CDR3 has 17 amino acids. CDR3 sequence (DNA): TGTGCCTGGACTAGGGCCTTTGAATCCCTCTCTGGAAACACCATATATTTT. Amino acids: CAWTRAFESLSGNTIYF. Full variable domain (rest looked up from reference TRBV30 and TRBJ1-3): SQTIHQWPATLVQPVGSPLSLECTVEGTSNPNLYWYRQAAGRGLQLLFYSVGIGQISSEVPQNLSASRPQDRQFILSSKKLLLSDSGFYLCAWTRAFESLSGNTIYFGEGSWLTVV.

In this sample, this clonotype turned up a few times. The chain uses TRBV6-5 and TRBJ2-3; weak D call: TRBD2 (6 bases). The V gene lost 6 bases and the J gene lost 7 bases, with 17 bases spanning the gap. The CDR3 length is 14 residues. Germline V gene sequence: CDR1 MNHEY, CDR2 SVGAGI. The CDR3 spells CASSRSPGEHTQYF. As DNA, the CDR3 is TGTGCCAGCAGCCGAAGCCCGGGAGAGCATACGCAGTATTTT.

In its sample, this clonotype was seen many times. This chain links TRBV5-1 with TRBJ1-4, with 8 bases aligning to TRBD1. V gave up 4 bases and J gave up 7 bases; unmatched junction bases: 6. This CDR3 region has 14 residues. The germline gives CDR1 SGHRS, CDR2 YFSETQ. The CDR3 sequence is CASSRDRGREKLFF. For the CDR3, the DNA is TGCGCCAGCAGCCGTGACAGGGGTCGTGAAAAACTGTTTTTT.

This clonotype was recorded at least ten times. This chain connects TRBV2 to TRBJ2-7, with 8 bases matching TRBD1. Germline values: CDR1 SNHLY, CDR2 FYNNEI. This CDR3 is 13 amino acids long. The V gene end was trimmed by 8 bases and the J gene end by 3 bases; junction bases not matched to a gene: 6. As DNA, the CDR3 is TGTGCCAGCCACCGGGACAGGAGCTACGAGCAGTACTTC. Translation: CASHRDRSYEQYF. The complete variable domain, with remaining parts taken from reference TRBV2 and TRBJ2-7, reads EPEVTQTPSHQVTQMGQEVILRCVPISNHLYFYWYRQILGQKVEFLVSFYNNEISEKSEIFDDQFSVERPDGSNFTLKIRSTKLEDSAMYFCASHRDRSYEQYFGPGTRLTVT.

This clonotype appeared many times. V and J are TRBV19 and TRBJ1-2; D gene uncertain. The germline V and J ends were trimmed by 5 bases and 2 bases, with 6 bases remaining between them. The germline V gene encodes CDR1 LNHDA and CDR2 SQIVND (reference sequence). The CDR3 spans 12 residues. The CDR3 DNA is TGTGCCAGTAGTCCGGGGAACTATGGCTACACCTTC. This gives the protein CASSPGNYGYTF.

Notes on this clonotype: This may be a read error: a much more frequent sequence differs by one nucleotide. The CDR3 loop reads CASSLNYTLDGETQYF. The CDR3 nucleotides are TGTGCCAGCAGCTTAAACTATACCCTGGATGGAGAGACCCAGTACTTC. This chain links TRBV7-7 with TRBJ2-5; D remains unclear. Trimming left V 2 bases short and J 4 bases short, with 17 bases between. Per germline, CDR1 SSHAT and CDR2 FNYEAQ (reference sequence). This CDR3 spans 16 amino acids.

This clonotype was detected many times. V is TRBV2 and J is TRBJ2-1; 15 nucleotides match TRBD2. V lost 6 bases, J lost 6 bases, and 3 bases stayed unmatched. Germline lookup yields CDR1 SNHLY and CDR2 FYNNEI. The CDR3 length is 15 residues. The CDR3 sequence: CASRGLAGGPNEQFF. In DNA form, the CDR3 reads TGTGCCAGCAGGGGACTAGCGGGAGGTCCCAATGAGCAGTTCTTC.

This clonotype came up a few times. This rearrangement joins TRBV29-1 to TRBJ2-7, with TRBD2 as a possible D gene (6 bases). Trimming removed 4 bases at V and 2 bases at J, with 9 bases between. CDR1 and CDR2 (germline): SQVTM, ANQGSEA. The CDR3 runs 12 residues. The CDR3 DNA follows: TGCAGCGTTGTTAGCGGTGCCTACGAGCAGTACTTC. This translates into CSVVSGAYEQYF.